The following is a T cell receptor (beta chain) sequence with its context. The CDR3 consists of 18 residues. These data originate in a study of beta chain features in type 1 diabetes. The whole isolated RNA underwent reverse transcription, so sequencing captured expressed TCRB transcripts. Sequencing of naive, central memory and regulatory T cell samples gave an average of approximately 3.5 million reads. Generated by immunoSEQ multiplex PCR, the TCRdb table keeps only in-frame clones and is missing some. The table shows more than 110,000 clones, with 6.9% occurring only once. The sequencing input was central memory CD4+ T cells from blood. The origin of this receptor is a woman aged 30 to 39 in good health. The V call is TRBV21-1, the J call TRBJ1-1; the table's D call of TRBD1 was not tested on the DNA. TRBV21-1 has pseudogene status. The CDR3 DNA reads TGTGCCAGCAGCGACCAGGGACAGGGGGCGCGTGATGAAACTGAAGCTTTCTTT. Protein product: CASSDQGQGARDETEAFF.